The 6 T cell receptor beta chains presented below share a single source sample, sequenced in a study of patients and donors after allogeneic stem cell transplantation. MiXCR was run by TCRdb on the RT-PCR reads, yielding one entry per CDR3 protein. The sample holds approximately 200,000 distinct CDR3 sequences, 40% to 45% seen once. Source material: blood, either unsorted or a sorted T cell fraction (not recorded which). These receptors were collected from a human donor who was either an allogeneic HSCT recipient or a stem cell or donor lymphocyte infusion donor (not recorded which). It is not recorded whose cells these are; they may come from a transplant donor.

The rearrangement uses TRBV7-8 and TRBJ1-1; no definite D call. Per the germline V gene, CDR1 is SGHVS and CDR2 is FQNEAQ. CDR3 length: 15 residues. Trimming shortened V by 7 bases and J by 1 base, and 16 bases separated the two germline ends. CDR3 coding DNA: TGTGCCAGCACCCAGGACGTAACACCGAACACTGAAGCTTTCTTT. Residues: CASTQDVTPNTEAFF.

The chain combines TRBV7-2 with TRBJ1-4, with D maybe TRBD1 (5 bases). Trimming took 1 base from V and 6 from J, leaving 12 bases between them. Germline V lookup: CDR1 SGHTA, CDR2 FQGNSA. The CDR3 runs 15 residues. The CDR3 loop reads CASSLEGREDEKLFF. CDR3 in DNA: TGTGCCAGCAGCTTAGAAGGCAGGGAGGATGAAAAACTGTTTTTT.

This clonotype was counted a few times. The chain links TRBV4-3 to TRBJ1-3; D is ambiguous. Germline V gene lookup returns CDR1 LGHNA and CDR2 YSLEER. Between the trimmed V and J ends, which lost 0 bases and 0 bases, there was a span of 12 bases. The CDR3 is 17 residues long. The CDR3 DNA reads TGCGCCAGCAGCCAAGATCCGGAAAACTTCTCTGGAAACACCATATATTTT. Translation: CASSQDPENFSGNTIYF.

The CDR3 nucleotides are TGTGCCAGCAGTGAGGGTGTAGGCTACGAGCAGTACTTC. Its protein is CASSEGVGYEQYF. The J gene is TRBJ2-7, the V gene TRBV2; D gene unclear. The CDR3 spans 13 residues. CDR1 is SNHLY, CDR2 FYNNEI, per germline. Trimming shortened V by 3 bases and J by 3 bases, and 9 bases separated the two germline ends. Looking up the rest from reference TRBV2 and TRBJ2-7 gives the full variable domain: EPEVTQTPSHQVTQMGQEVILRCVPISNHLYFYWYRQILGQKVEFLVSFYNNEISEKSEIFDDQFSVERPDGSNFTLKIRSTKLEDSAMYFCASSEGVGYEQYFGPGTRLTVT.

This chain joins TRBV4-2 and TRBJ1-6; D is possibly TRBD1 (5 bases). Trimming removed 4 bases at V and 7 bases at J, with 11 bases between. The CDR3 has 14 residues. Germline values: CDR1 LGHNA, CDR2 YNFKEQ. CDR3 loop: CASSRGTENSPLHF. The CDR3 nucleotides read TGTGCCAGCAGCCGAGGGACGGAAAATTCACCCCTCCACTTT.

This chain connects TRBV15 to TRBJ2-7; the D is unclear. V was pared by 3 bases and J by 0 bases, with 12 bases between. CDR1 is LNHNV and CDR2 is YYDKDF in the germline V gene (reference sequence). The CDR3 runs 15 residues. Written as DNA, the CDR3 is TGTGCCACCAGCAGGGGTTCTTTGAGCTCCTACGAGCAGTACTTC. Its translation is CATSRGSLSSYEQYF.